These 19 T cell receptor beta chains were sequenced from one sample in a study of long-term antiretroviral therapy in people with HIV. It was version v3.0 of the immunoSEQ assay that was run at survey level. Assay: immunoSEQ multiplex PCR; the TCRdb copy retains only in-frame clones and omits some. The top ten clones hold 12% of a sample with 20,000 to 25,000 clones, 70% to 80% of them seen once. The specimen was unsorted PBMCs, collected less than 1.8 years before starting antiretroviral therapy. These receptors all come from a middle-aged woman with HIV.

V and J are TRBV4-1 and TRBJ1-2, with D unresolved. The CDR3 runs 13 residues. Germline loops: CDR1 MGHRA, CDR2 YSYEKL. The germline V and J ends were trimmed by 1 base and 5 bases, with 8 bases remaining between them. In DNA form, the CDR3 reads TGCGCCAGCAGCCAAGGCCTGGATTATGGCTACACCTTC. The encoded protein is CASSQGLDYGYTF.

The chain uses TRBV6-1 and TRBJ1-1; D is possibly TRBD1 (6 bases). Germline assignment: CDR1 MNHNS and CDR2 SASEGT. Trimming shortened V by 11 bases and J by 11 bases, and 21 bases separated the two germline ends. The length of the CDR3 is 12 residues. The CDR3 DNA reads as TGTGCCCTACAGGGTGTAGGGAGGGGGGCTTTCTTT. As protein: CALQGVGRGAFF.

This chain joins TRBV2 and TRBJ1-4, with a tentative D call TRBD1 (5 bases). Per the germline V gene, CDR1 is SNHLY and CDR2 is FYNNEI. The V and J ends lost 3 bases and 5 bases respectively, with 13 bases between them. CDR3 length equals 15 residues. The chain's CDR3 is CASSEVGRKNEKLFF. The CDR3 DNA reads as TGTGCCAGCAGTGAGGTGGGACGGAAGAATGAAAAACTGTTTTTT.

The J gene is TRBJ2-7, the V gene TRBV2; 7 bases align to TRBD1. Germline V CDR1 and CDR2: SNHLY, FYNNEI. CDR3 length equals 14 residues. After removal of 5 bases from V and 3 bases from J, the junction contained 7 bases not matched to a gene. In DNA, the CDR3 is TGTGCCAGCAGTCCGGGACAGCCCAGCTACGAGCAGTACTTC. Translating gives CASSPGQPSYEQYF.

The J gene is TRBJ1-1, the V gene TRBV5-1; D may be TRBD1 (5 bases). This CDR3 is 16 amino acids long. The germline V gene has CDR1 SGHRS and CDR2 YFSETQ. The V end was cut by 3 bases, the J end by 0 bases, with 15 bases between. The CDR3 region is CASSSTIDSLNTEAFF. CDR3 coding DNA: TGCGCCAGCAGCTCTACTATCGACAGCTTGAACACTGAAGCTTTCTTT.

The chain employs TRBV10-3 and TRBJ2-7; 8 bases line up with TRBD2. CDR3 length: 15 residues. Germline loops: CDR1 ENHRY, CDR2 SYGVKD. Unmatched junction bases numbered 6, after V lost 5 bases and J lost 0 bases. CDR3 loop: CAISSSGGLSYEQYF. The CDR3 region has the DNA TGTGCCATCAGTTCAAGCGGGGGACTCTCCTACGAGCAGTACTTC.

The chain has TRBV5-5 and TRBJ2-3, with D possibly matching TRBD1 (6 bases). The CDR3 covers 17 residues. The V end was cut by 1 base, the J end by 1 base, with 16 bases between. In germline, CDR1 is SGHKS, CDR2 YYEKEE (reference sequence). CDR3 nucleotides: TGTGCCAGCAGCTTGCGTGCGGGCGCAGGGGGCACAGATACGCAGTATTTT. It is translated as CASSLRAGAGGTDTQYF.

The chain is built from TRBV19 and TRBJ2-3, with a possible D match to TRBD1 (7 bases). Germline CDR1 and CDR2: LNHDA and SQIVND (reference sequence). V lost 9 bases and J lost 0, with 16 bases in between. The CDR3 contains 15 residues. DNA of the CDR3: TGTGCCAGCCGGGAGTCGGACAGGAGCACAGATACGCAGTATTTT. Its translation is CASRESDRSTDTQYF.

The rearrangement uses TRBV5-4 and TRBJ2-7; TRBD2 might be the D (5 bases). Trimming removed 2 bases from V and 3 bases from J, with 12 bases in between. Germline assignment: CDR1 SGHNT and CDR2 YYREEE (reference sequence). The CDR3 covers 14 residues. The chain's CDR3 is CASSLALEVYEQYF. The DNA of the CDR3 is TGTGCCAGCAGCTTAGCACTAGAAGTCTACGAGCAGTACTTC.

This chain connects TRBV4-3 to TRBJ1-1, with a possible D match to TRBD1 (5 bases). Trimming took off 3 bases at V and 1 base at J, with 12 bases between the two ends. Germline CDR1 LGHNA, CDR2 YSLEER. The CDR3 consists of 15 residues. CDR3 nucleotides: TGCGCCAGCAGCCAGGTCCGGGACGGGAACACTGAAGCTTTCTTT. Translated: CASSQVRDGNTEAFF.

CDR3 coding DNA: TGCGCCAGCAGCCAAGAATACAGGTTCTATGGCTACACCTTC. Its translation is CASSQEYRFYGYTF. V usage is TRBV4-3 and J usage is TRBJ1-2; weak D call: TRBD1 (5 bases). The CDR3 length is 14 residues. Germline CDR1 and CDR2: LGHNA and YSLEER. Trimming left V 0 bases short and J 4 bases short, with 9 bases between.

This chain uses TRBV7-9 with TRBJ2-7, with a possible D match to TRBD1 (5 bases). The CDR3 is made up of 14 amino acids. V was pared by 5 bases and J by 3 bases, with 14 bases between. The germline V gene has CDR1 SEHNR and CDR2 FQNEAQ (reference sequence). This CDR3 reads CASSLKTADYEQYF. In DNA form, the CDR3 reads TGTGCCAGCAGCCTGAAGACAGCAGACTACGAGCAGTACTTC.

As DNA, the CDR3 is TGTGCCAGCAGCATCGGGGTCCTAGCCAAAAACATTCAGTACTTC. Protein sequence: CASSIGVLAKNIQYF. V is TRBV11-3 and J is TRBJ2-4; perhaps TRBD2 as D (5 bases). This CDR3 is 15 amino acids long. Deletions cut 5 bases from V and 0 bases from J, with 11 bases between. Germline lookup yields CDR1 SGHNT and CDR2 YENEEA.

The chain combines TRBV29-1 with TRBJ1-3, with 7 bases matching TRBD1. V shed 3 bases, J shed 0 bases, and the junction held 11 bases outside the gene matches. The V gene's germline CDR1 is SQVTM and CDR2 ANQGSEA. CDR3 size: 17 residues. CDR3 sequence reads: CSVDPKVRDSSGNTIYF. The CDR3 bases are TGCAGCGTTGACCCGAAGGTACGGGACAGCTCTGGAAACACCATATATTTT.

The chain is built from TRBV5-1 and TRBJ1-3; 10 bases align to TRBD1. With 4 bases clipped from V and 6 bases from J, the junction kept 7 bases outside the gene matches. The CDR3 sequence is 15 residues long. Germline V gene data show CDR1 as SGHRS and CDR2 as YFSETQ. The DNA of the CDR3 is TGCGCCAGCAGCACCGGAGGGACAGGGGTAAACACCATATATTTT. Translated: CASSTGGTGVNTIYF.

V gene TRBV5-6 combines with J gene TRBJ1-1; D is perhaps TRBD1 (5 bases). CDR1 is SGHDT and CDR2 is YYEEEE in the germline V gene. This CDR3 has 14 amino acids. The V gene lost 0 bases and the J gene lost 5 bases, with 11 bases spanning the gap. Here the CDR3 DNA reads TGTGCCAGCAGCTTGGCGCGGGGGGGGACTGAAGCTTTCTTT. Translation: CASSLARGGTEAFF.

The chain carries TRBV11-2 and TRBJ2-7; D unresolved. The CDR3 is 14 residues long. The V and J ends lost 4 bases and 2 bases respectively, with 12 bases between them. Germline V CDR1 and CDR2: SGHAT, FQNNGV. CDR3 loop: CASSSPPTTYEQYF. The DNA of the CDR3 is TGTGCCAGCAGCTCGCCCCCTACAACCTACGAGCAGTACTTC.

The V call is TRBV6-6, the J call TRBJ1-5; the D gene is possibly TRBD1 (6 bases). CDR3 length: 16 residues. V was pared by 6 bases and J by 0 bases, with 15 bases between. Germline V CDR1 and CDR2: MNHNY, SVGAGI (reference sequence). CDR3 in amino acids: CASRLDSPYSNQPQHF. The CDR3 DNA reads TGTGCCAGCAGACTGGACAGCCCGTATAGCAATCAGCCCCAGCATTTT.

V and J are TRBV5-6 and TRBJ1-6; D remains unclear. Deletions cut 2 bases from V and 10 bases from J, with 4 bases between. CDR1 is SGHDT and CDR2 is YYEEEE in the germline V gene. The CDR3 has 11 amino acids. CDR3 in amino acids: CASSLGSPLHF. CDR3 DNA sequence: TGTGCCAGCAGCTTAGGGTCACCCCTCCACTTT.